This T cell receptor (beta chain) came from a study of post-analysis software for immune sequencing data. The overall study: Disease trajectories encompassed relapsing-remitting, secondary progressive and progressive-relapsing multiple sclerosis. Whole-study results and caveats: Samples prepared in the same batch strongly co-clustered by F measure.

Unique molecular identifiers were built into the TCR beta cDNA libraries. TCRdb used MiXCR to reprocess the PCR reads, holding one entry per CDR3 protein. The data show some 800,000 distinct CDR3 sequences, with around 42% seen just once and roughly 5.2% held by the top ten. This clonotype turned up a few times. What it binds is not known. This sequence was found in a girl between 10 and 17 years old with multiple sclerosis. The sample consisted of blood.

The CDR3 DNA reads TGTGCCAGCAGTAGTCGAAGAGAGACTAGCGGGTGGGTCTCCTACGAGCAGTACTTC. Encoded protein: CASSSRRETSGWVSYEQYF. The chain recombines TRBV28 with TRBJ2-7, with 10 bases aligning to TRBD2. The CDR3 is made up of 19 amino acids. Germline values: CDR1 MDHEN, CDR2 SYDVKM. Trimming at V came to 5 bases and at J to 0 bases, leaving 16 bases not matched to a gene.